The T cell receptor beta chain under discussion was sequenced for a study of blood T cells in healthy people across ages. Findings and caveats of the study: Not knowing donor CMV status may have confounded expanded clonotype changes.

CDR1 and CDR2 from the germline V gene are DFQATT and SNEGSKA (reference sequence). The CDR3 covers 14 residues. V was trimmed by 1 base and J by 2 bases, leaving 12 bases between them. All donors came from Russia, were Caucasian and healthy, and spanned ages roughly 6 to 95. The second PCR ran roughly 7 to 12 cycles with a sample-barcoded 5' primer and J-beta primers. One entry per CDR3 protein results from TCRdb running MiXCR on the 5' RACE reads. The table has 1 million to 1.2 million distinct CDR3 sequences, approximately 38% seen once. Details on this clonotype: Its antigen is unidentified.

Sequenced: blood. The sequence was collected from a man aged 18-30 years in good health. The chain couples TRBV20-1 to TRBJ2-7; D is possibly TRBD1 (6 bases). The CDR3 nucleotides read TGCAGTGCTAGAGGGACAGCTAATGCCTACGAGCAGTACTTC. This gives the protein CSARGTANAYEQYF.